The source of this T cell receptor (beta chain) is a study of cytomegalovirus exposure and HLA in healthy donors (dated by TCRdb to about 2017). Regarding the research as a whole: An earlier analysis of roughly 500 of the donors reported more than 250 Gb of sequence data and 117 million unique TCR beta sequences from some 180 million T cells. About 310 gigabases of sequencing data and approximately 80 million unique TCR sequences were included in an early release covering about 700 HLA-typed donors. Among the roughly 400 genotyped donors, around 81% belonged to the genetic ancestry cluster associated with self-reported Caucasian donors. The study was designed to test whether signatures of past pathogen exposure could be identified by cataloging public T cell receptors. Using immunosequencing, the study profiled T cell repertoires from 640 or so subjects and related those repertoires to cytomegalovirus serostatus. In addition to the first cohort of 650 to 800 subjects, a separate validation cohort of under 150 different subjects was used. High-throughput TCR immunosequencing, statistical association of individual TCRs with disease status, and machine learning were combined to predict cytomegalovirus infection status. To study patterns of TCR occurrence, a later analysis re-analyzed previously published TCR beta repertoires from under 750 donors and added high-resolution HLA genotyping. Rather than using new phenotypic data, the later analysis identified candidate immune exposures from TCR beta sequences and from how often those sequences occurred across donors. To decide whether each TCR beta V gene segment behaved as functional or pseudogenic, an earlier analysis of some 540 of the donors relied on high-throughput TCR beta sequencing. Donor age, sex, ethnicity and CMV serostatus were collected together with the repertoire data. In a later genetic analysis, genome-wide SNP genotypes for about 65% of the roughly 670 donors were used, and that subset was treated as a discovery cohort. Every repertoire in the discovery cohort had been generated on one and the same sequencing platform. HLA typing covered class I and class II loci at four-digit resolution. The number of typed donors differed by locus: about 629-630 for A, B, C, DRB1 and DQB1; approximately 520 for DQA1; fewer than 610 for DPA1; and about 470 for DPB1. Five DR-DQ haplotypes were treated as single units for association and clustering because of strong linkage in the cohort. On average, around 200,000 unique TCR beta nucleotide sequences were sequenced per donor among about 400 genotyped donors of the cohort, with 15% to 20% of those sequences being non-productive.

Receptor libraries were prepared by the immunoSEQ multiplex PCR assay. A mixture of 60 forward primers for TCR Vbeta segments and 13 reverse primers for TCR Jbeta segments was used in the multiplex PCR. The CDR3 region of rearranged TCR beta genes was amplified from genomic DNA by a multiplex PCR assay. The amplified TCR beta libraries were sequenced on the Illumina HiSeq System as 87-base-pair reads. For the original study's pipeline: A later analysis tallied around 80 million unique TCR beta chains across the approximately 670 repertoires, and about 12 million of those chains were shared by two or more donors. Raw reads were error-corrected and collapsed into unique sequences by a nearest-neighbor algorithm in which closely related sequences were merged to remove PCR and sequencing errors. To assign V, D and J gene segments, CDR3 sequences were aligned to IMGT reference sequences. For a sequence to be retained, a match of at least six nucleotides to both a V gene segment and a J gene segment was required. A rearrangement counted as productive if the CDR3 had no stop codons and remained in frame with V and J, and every other rearrangement counted as non-productive. Following IMGT convention, CDR3 was defined as the stretch from the second conserved V-encoded cysteine to the conserved J-encoded phenylalanine. The earlier analysis of 587 of the donors excluded sequences that lacked an unambiguous match to a single V gene segment. In an earlier analysis of approximately 550 of the donors, V segments were called functional above 56.7% productive rearrangements and were called segregating when the between-donor standard deviation exceeded 5%. To diagnose cytomegalovirus status from the catalog of TCR beta chain sequences, a statistical classification framework was built. In a later analysis, V and J genes were assigned by comparing TCR nucleotide sequences against IMGT/GENE-DB human TR gene sequences. The TCRdist pipeline was used in a later analysis to assign CDR3 sequences and most-parsimonious VDJ recombination scenarios. In a later analysis, each TCR beta chain was defined by its CDR3 amino acid sequence together with its V-gene family, and reads lacking a unique V-gene family were excluded. A later analysis removed several hundred highly shared, low-generation-probability nucleotide sequences to deal with suspected cross-contamination and a sequencing artifact. For each public chain, a later analysis derived a clonal expansion index from normalized ranks of inferred template counts within each repertoire. In a later analysis, generation probabilities were computed using a VDJ recombination model fitted to out-of-frame rearrangements, and the results were checked against IGoR. In a later analysis, hypergeometric tests were used to score TCR-TCR, TCR-HLA and TCR-CMV co-occurrence, with a repertoire-size bias correction applied to TCR pairs. A later analysis estimated false discovery rates by permuting HLA or CMV assignments 20 times. In a later analysis, co-occurring TCRs were grouped using DBSCAN, with TCRdist sequence similarity added in when clustering inside HLA-allele-positive subsets. For co-occurrence clustering, repertoires with fewer than 30,000 or more than 120,000 public chains were excluded, along with four to six repertoires with anomalous nucleotide sharing. TCRdb took this table from immuneACCESS and kept in-frame rearrangements with V and J called. Such tables lack part of the clones; where checked against another copy, unresolved V genes explain under half of the gap, and the rest is unexplained. V, J and clone size reflect that table, while D and trimming were determined from the DNA. This sample gives some 110,000 clones in total; 50% to 75% of them show up just once. The ten largest clones take up 6.5% to 9.5% of the sample.

In total, around 600 healthy bone marrow donors made up the cohort. At the time of sampling, all cohort members were nominally healthy, though unrecorded immune exposures were likely present. The donor tested CMV seropositive, placing the donor among the 289 seropositive members of the cohort. A peripheral blood sample was provided by each donor, and peripheral blood mononuclear cells were used for TCR beta sequencing. Genomic DNA was extracted from the blood cell samples with the Qiagen DNeasy Blood Extraction Kit. Findings and caveats that apply to the study as a whole: Across donors, most TCR sequences were observed very rarely, whereas some public TCRs were present in many individuals. Seventeen rarely observed V segments, including chromosome 9 orphons, were excluded from the earlier analysis of approximately 500 of the donors because counts were too low. A later analysis found that most CMV-associated TCR beta chains appeared HLA-restricted, with HLA associations seemingly driven largely by CMV exposure. The authors suggested that the approach could potentially be generalized to other disease states and immunological phenotypes. In this cohort, only TCR beta chains were sequenced, and detectable features were limited by the absence of alpha or paired-chain data. Some IMGT-functional V segments, including TRBV6-2 and TRBV6-3, could not be told apart with the 87-base-pair reads, so those segments were excluded. A cluster of highly shared sequence variants was judged likely to be a technical artifact of the sequencing pipeline. Because HLA typing was unavailable for some donors at each locus, only the typed subset was used in association tests. In a later analysis, several top co-occurrence clusters were reported to appear linked to parvovirus B19, influenza, CMV and Epstein-Barr virus. Assigning TCR associations to individual alleles was difficult when HLA alleles, especially DR and DQ, strongly co-occurred. In a later analysis, around 15,000 TCR beta sequences were associated with specific HLA alleles at a false discovery rate of 0.05. According to a later analysis, TCR association rates differed among HLA loci, with DRB1 alleles showing the most associated TCRs and HLA-C alleles showing the fewest. Broadly in line with IMGT annotations, most TCR beta V segments showed up in productive rearrangements about 87% or about 30% of the time in an earlier analysis of roughly 590 of the donors. In a later analysis, HLA-associated TCR beta chains were found to be more clonally expanded and to have lower generation probabilities than equally common non-associated chains. A later genetic analysis reported fewer N-insertions in productive TCRs among donors in an Asian-associated ancestry cluster than the approximately 670-donor mean. A later genetic analysis associated a missense DCLRE1C variant with V-gene and J-gene trimming of TCR beta chains, and an independent cohort replicated the association. Presence/absence analyses assumed roughly uniform sequencing depth across donors, an assumption that may not hold. The classifier was reported to diagnose cytomegalovirus status with high specificity and sensitivity in both the original cohort and the validation cohort. Correlated functional status among segregating V segments might reflect linkage disequilibrium, but an unknown experimental factor could not be ruled out. In vitro tests confirmed that a few of the cytomegalovirus-associated TCR beta chains recognize cytomegalovirus antigens. A further reported finding was that TCR beta sequences accurately predicted the HLA-A and HLA-B alleles for most subjects in the first cohort. The study listed approximately 160 TCR beta chains as associated with cytomegalovirus. The only immune exposure information available for the cohort was CMV serostatus.

For this clone: Its antigen specificity is not known. The sample holds no much larger clone one base away, and base qualities are not on file.

V drops 5 bases and J drops 7 bases, leaving 13 bases in between. There are 13 amino acids in the CDR3, from cysteine to phenylalanine inclusive. Just the 39-base CDR3 DNA is kept, in frame starting at base 1. The germline V gene (reference sequence) provides CDR1 SGHNT and CDR2 YYREEE. The sequence joins TRBV5-4 to TRBJ2-1; TRBD2 is a possible D gene, resting on 7 matching bases. Specimen: PBMCs. The origin of this receptor is a woman in her forties in good health and CMV-seropositive. The DNA sequence is as follows: TGTGCCAGCAGGGCGGGGGCGTCAAATGAGCAGTTCTTC. This sequence encodes CASRAGASNEQFF.